The 17 T cell receptor beta chains below come from one sample, sequenced in a study of shared clonotypes between healthy human individuals. Using immunoSEQ multiplex PCR, the repertoire was profiled, and TCRdb retains in-frame clones only, with some absent. The sample lists about 500,000 clones, 60% to 80% occurring once. Sequenced material: PBMCs. These TCRs come from a woman aged 35 to 49 in good health. Some clones in this sample may be carry-over from other donors' samples.

As for this clone: In the same sample, other DNA sequences code for this CDR3. The gene calls are TRBV7-2 and TRBJ2-7, with D unresolved. Trimming took 5 bases from V and 1 from J, leaving 12 bases between them. The CDR3 consists of 14 residues. Germline CDR1 and CDR2: SGHTA and FQGNSA. The CDR3 reads CASSRDRYSYEQYF. CDR3 coding DNA: TGTGCCAGCAGCCGCGACCGGTATTCCTACGAGCAGTACTTC.

The rearrangement uses TRBV6-4 and TRBJ2-1, with TRBD2 identical over 14 bases. V was clipped by 2 bases and J by 8 bases; unmatched bases: 2. The CDR3 runs to 15 residues. Germline values: CDR1 MRHNA, CDR2 SNTAGT. In DNA form, the CDR3 reads TGTGCCAGCAGTGACGGGACTAGCGGGAGCGATGAGCAGTTCTTC. Its translation: CASSDGTSGSDEQFF.

The chain joins TRBV7-3 to TRBJ1-1; 10 bases line up with TRBD1. CDR1 and CDR2 from the germline V gene are SGHTA and FQGTGA. V shed 3 bases, J shed 11 bases, and the junction held 6 bases outside the gene matches. The CDR3 runs 13 residues. CDR3 sequence: CASSFGTGAGAFF. The CDR3 region has the DNA TGTGCCAGCAGCTTCGGGACAGGGGCGGGTGCTTTCTTT. Complete variable domain (other parts from reference TRBV7-3 and TRBJ1-1): GAGVSQTPSNKVTEKGKYVELRCDPISGHTALYWYRQSLGQGPEFLIYFQGTGAADDSGLPNDRFFAVRPEGSVSTLKIQRTERGDSAVYLCASSFGTGAGAFFGQGTRLTVV.

The rearrangement links TRBV15 to TRBJ2-1; 7 nucleotides agree with TRBD2. The CDR3 consists of 16 residues. With 0 bases clipped from V and 8 bases from J, the junction kept 10 bases outside the gene matches. CDR1 and CDR2 from the germline V gene are LNHNV and YYDKDF (reference sequence). The CDR3 DNA follows: TGTGCCACCAGCAGAGATTTGCTAGCGGCGACGGATGAGCAGTTCTTC. Encoded protein: CATSRDLLAATDEQFF.

The rearrangement joins TRBV2 to TRBJ1-2; D gene unclear. The germline V gene encodes CDR1 SNHLY and CDR2 FYNNEI. Trimming removed 3 bases at V and 2 bases at J, with 7 bases between. There are 13 residues in the CDR3. The CDR3 loop is CASSDSANYGYTF. CDR3 bases: TGTGCCAGCAGTGATTCGGCCAACTATGGCTACACCTTC. Drawing the rest from reference TRBV2 and TRBJ1-2, the complete variable domain is EPEVTQTPSHQVTQMGQEVILRCVPISNHLYFYWYRQILGQKVEFLVSFYNNEISEKSEIFDDQFSVERPDGSNFTLKIRSTKLEDSAMYFCASSDSANYGYTFGSGTRLTVV.

The chain uses TRBV7-9 and TRBJ1-1; 8 bases match TRBD1. J was trimmed by 4 bases and V by 5 bases; bases with no gene match: 6. The CDR3 is made up of 14 amino acids. Germline assignment: CDR1 SEHNR and CDR2 FQNEAQ (reference sequence). The CDR3 region is CASSPQGGSTEAFF. CDR3 DNA sequence: TGTGCCAGCAGCCCACAGGGGGGGAGCACTGAAGCTTTCTTT.

The chain carries TRBV7-9 and TRBJ2-3; unclear D gene. Germline V gives CDR1 SEHNR, CDR2 FQNEAQ (reference sequence). Trimming shortened V by 4 bases and J by 4 bases, and 12 bases separated the two germline ends. The CDR3 consists of 14 residues. In nucleotides, the CDR3 is TGTGCCAGCAGCTCTCTTATTCGCGCAGATACGCAGTATTTT. Translation gives CASSSLIRADTQYF.

In the case of this clone: A far larger clone is a single base away, which makes a read error likely. This sequence joins TRBV10-3 and TRBJ2-3; possible D gene TRBD2, 6 bases. The CDR3 length is 16 residues. V lost 3 bases to trimming and J lost 4 bases, with 17 bases between them. Germline V gives CDR1 ENHRY, CDR2 SYGVKD. The CDR3 region is CAISDGSGWPADTQYF. The CDR3 bases are TGTGCCATCAGTGACGGAAGCGGGTGGCCTGCAGATACGCAGTATTTT.

This clone was seen at least ten times. This chain uses TRBV10-3 with TRBJ2-1, with 8 bases identical to TRBD2. The CDR3 length is 14 residues. The ends lost 7 bases at V and 7 bases at J; junction bases unmatched: 9. The germline CDR1 and CDR2 sequences are ENHRY and SYGVKD. The CDR3 sequence is CAITPGLGWNEQFF. The DNA for the CDR3 is TGTGCCATCACCCCGGGACTAGGGTGGAATGAGCAGTTCTTC.

This clone was detected many times. The J gene is TRBJ1-1, the V gene TRBV5-4; D not resolved. CDR3 length: 14 amino acids. Per germline, CDR1 SGHNT and CDR2 YYREEE (reference sequence). V was pared by 7 bases and J by 1 base, with 14 bases between. CDR3 in DNA: TGTGCCAGCCTCCCTGAGCCCTCGAACACTGAAGCTTTCTTT. Its protein product is CASLPEPSNTEAFF.

CDR3 sequence: CASSLGAGTLGNRGYTF. The CDR3 DNA reads TGTGCCAGCAGCTTAGGGGCAGGCACCCTCGGGAATCGTGGCTACACCTTC. The chain has TRBV7-2 and TRBJ1-2; D uncertain. The CDR3 extends over 17 amino acids. V lost 1 base and J lost 7, with 22 bases in between. Germline V gene data show CDR1 as SGHTA and CDR2 as FQGNSA.

As concerns this clone: A far larger clone is only one base removed, so a read error is likely. This is likely a read error, given that the CDR3 carries no conserved phenylalanine or tryptophan at its end. The rearrangement joins TRBV30 to TRBJ1-2; tentative D call: TRBD1 (6 bases). The CDR3 loop spans 12 amino acids. V was shortened by 2 bases and J by 7 bases, with 11 bases between the two germline ends. Germline CDR1 and CDR2: GTSNPN and SVGIG (reference sequence). The CDR3: CAWSQGNRGYTI. CDR3 coding DNA: TGTGCCTGGAGTCAGGGGAACCGTGGCTACACCATC.

The chain recombines TRBV2 with TRBJ2-7; TRBD1 matches at 8 bases. The CDR3 loop spans 16 amino acids. Germline V gives CDR1 SNHLY, CDR2 FYNNEI. The ends lost 3 bases at V and 3 bases at J; junction bases unmatched: 10. CDR3 in amino acids: CASSDRGATGDYEQYF. The CDR3 DNA follows: TGTGCCAGCAGTGATAGGGGGGCGACAGGGGACTACGAGCAGTACTTC.

The J gene is TRBJ2-3, the V gene TRBV7-3, with 7 bases matching TRBD2. The CDR3 consists of 14 residues. V was clipped by 6 bases and J by 2 bases; unmatched bases: 5. Germline CDR1 is SGHTA and CDR2 is FQGTGA. CDR3 sequence: CASREGGPTDTQYF. CDR3 nucleotides: TGTGCCAGCAGGGAGGGAGGGCCCACAGATACGCAGTATTTT.

The rearrangement links TRBV25-1 to TRBJ2-2, with D perhaps TRBD2 (6 bases). The CDR3 has 15 residues. V lost 4 bases, J lost 4 bases, and 13 bases lay in between. CDR1 MGHDK and CDR2 SYGVNS come from the germline V gene. CDR3 coding DNA: TGTGCCAGCAGTGTGACGGGAGCGGGCACCGGGGAGCTGTTTTTT. Its protein is CASSVTGAGTGELFF.

The chain is built from TRBV6-5 and TRBJ2-2, with TRBD1 identical over 11 bases. The V gene end was trimmed by 6 bases and the J gene end by 2 bases; junction bases not matched to a gene: 2. CDR1 and CDR2 (germline): MNHEY, SVGAGI. The CDR3 is 15 residues long. CDR3 amino acids: CASSRTGGNTGELFF. In nucleotides, the CDR3 is TGTGCCAGCAGCAGGACAGGGGGCAACACCGGGGAGCTGTTTTTT.

This chain joins TRBV7-6 and TRBJ1-1; D is perhaps TRBD1 (5 bases). The V gene's germline CDR1 is SGHVS and CDR2 FNYEAQ. The CDR3 spans 18 residues. Between the trimmed V and J ends, which lost 5 bases and 1 base, there was a span of 23 bases. In nucleotides, the CDR3 is TGTGCCAGCAGCACCCATAGACCCCGACAGCAGAGGAACACTGAAGCTTTCTTT. Encoded protein: CASSTHRPRQQRNTEAFF. The full variable domain, with the rest looked up from reference TRBV7-6 and TRBJ1-1, is GAGVSQSPRYKVTKRGQDVALRCDPISGHVSLYWYRQALGQGPEFLTYFNYEAQQDKSGLPNDRFSAERPEGSISTLTIQRTEQRDSAMYRCASSTHRPRQQRNTEAFFGQGTRLTVV.